This T cell receptor beta chain is drawn from a study of T cell responses to AZD1222 COVID-19 vaccine. About the research overall: Analysis merged second doses at about 4 or about 12 weeks.

Worth noting for this clone: Its target is not known.

Profiling relied on immunoSEQ multiplex PCR, and the TCRdb table lists in-frame clones only, not all of them. Seen here are 45,000 to 55,000 clones, approximately 79% observed once, and the top ten hold 10%. Study-level points and caveats: Donors were mostly white British, more females; clonal diversity possibly underestimated. Compared with day 0, the breadth and depth of the Spike-specific TCR repertoire rose significantly after two doses of AZD1222.

CDR1 is WNHNN and CDR2 is SYGVQD in the germline V gene (reference sequence). The length of the CDR3 is 12 residues. Trimming stripped 2 bases from V and 7 bases from J, with 9 bases between. The input for sequencing was peripheral blood, taken on day 0 of AZD1222 vaccination. V is TRBV10-1 and J is TRBJ2-7; no reliable D call. The source is an adult in good health. CDR3 in DNA: TGCGCCAGCAGTGAGAATCGGGTGGAGCAGTACTTC. Translating gives CASSENRVEQYF.